What follows are 32 T cell receptor beta chains derived from one specimen sequenced in a study of blood T cells in healthy people across ages. With a J-beta primer mix and a sample-barcoded 5' primer, a second PCR ran about 6 to 11 cycles. From the 5' RACE reads, TCRdb called clonotypes with MiXCR, one entry per CDR3 protein. The sample lists fewer than 1.5 million distinct CDR3 sequences; 42% were seen once. Material: blood. These receptors were obtained from a woman aged 18-30 years in good health.

CDR3 nucleotides: TGTGCCAGCAGCAAAGGATCGGCGGGAGGCCCCTACAATGAGCAGTTCTTC. This sequence encodes CASSKGSAGGPYNEQFF. The chain recombines TRBV21-1 with TRBJ2-1. TRBV21-1 is annotated as a pseudogene. The CDR3 totals 17 residues.

The chain joins TRBV4-1 to TRBJ1-2, with no clear D. The CDR3 loop spans 13 amino acids. From germline, CDR1 is MGHRA and CDR2 YSYEKL. Trimming stripped 0 bases from V and 8 bases from J, with 10 bases between. CDR3 in amino acids: CASSQEFGVGYTF. DNA of the CDR3: TGCGCCAGCAGCCAAGAATTTGGGGTAGGCTACACCTTC.

A few counts support this clonotype. The gene calls are TRBV12-3 or TRBV12-4 and TRBJ1-5, with 11 bases fitting TRBD1. The CDR3 has 16 residues. J gave up 7 bases and V 5 bases, and 10 bases lay outside the gene matches. For the CDR3, the DNA is TGTGCCAGCAGTACACGGGACAGGGGGAAGAACCAGCCCCAGCATTTT. Its protein product is CASSTRDRGKNQPQHF.

The V gene is TRBV10-3, the J gene TRBJ1-2, with a possible D match to TRBD1 (5 bases). Trimming pared 2 bases from V and 8 bases from J, leaving 9 bases between. Germline-derived CDR1 and CDR2 are ENHRY and SYGVKD. CDR3 length: 12 residues. Written as DNA, the CDR3 is TGTGCCATCAGTGAGGGGGGTCGGGGCTACACCTTC. Translating gives CAISEGGRGYTF.

The rearrangement links TRBV2 to TRBJ2-7, with 8 bases fitting TRBD2. The CDR3 covers 15 residues. Germline values: CDR1 SNHLY, CDR2 FYNNEI. With V trimmed by 8 bases and J by 6 bases, 15 bases remained unmatched. CDR3 protein: CASGRGLDSVSEQYF. The CDR3 nucleotides are TGTGCCAGCGGACGGGGACTAGACTCCGTCTCCGAGCAGTACTTC.

A few counts support this clonotype. The chain employs TRBV20-1 and TRBJ2-3; D perhaps matches TRBD2 (6 bases). V was shortened by 0 bases and J by 0 bases, with 16 bases between the two germline ends. The CDR3 covers 17 residues. Germline CDR1 reads DFQATT; CDR2 reads SNEGSKA (reference sequence). In DNA, the CDR3 is TGCAGTGCTAGAGATGATGGGGCGGGGACTAGCACAGATACGCAGTATTTT. Amino acid sequence: CSARDDGAGTSTDTQYF.

The V and J genes are TRBV12-3 or TRBV12-4 and TRBJ2-4, with no clear D. The V gene lost 5 bases and the J gene lost 0 bases, with 14 bases spanning the gap. The CDR3 covers 16 residues. The CDR3 here is CASSRRMALAKNIQYF. The CDR3 nucleotides are TGTGCCAGCAGTCGCCGCATGGCCCTAGCCAAAAACATTCAGTACTTC.

This clonotype turned up a few times. The chain has TRBV6-6 and TRBJ2-5; TRBD1 matches 7 bases. This CDR3 contains 13 residues. The J segment lost 11 bases and the V segment lost 7 bases, leaving 13 bases of the junction unmatched. Per germline, CDR1 MNHNY and CDR2 SVGAGI (reference sequence). The CDR3 loop is CASTQGTANVQYF. The DNA for the CDR3 is TGTGCCAGCACCCAGGGGACAGCCAATGTGCAGTACTTC.

In its sample, this clonotype was seen a few times. V gene TRBV28 combines with J gene TRBJ1-2; 7 positions match TRBD1. The CDR3 is made up of 14 amino acids. Germline CDR1 reads MDHEN; CDR2 reads SYDVKM. The V gene end was trimmed by 6 bases and the J gene end by 5 bases; junction bases not matched to a gene: 9. The DNA for the CDR3 is TGTGCCAGCAGACCCCCAGGGGGAGCATATGGCTACACCTTC. It codes for CASRPPGGAYGYTF.

With respect to this clonotype: A much larger clone sits a single nucleotide away, making a read error possible. This chain links TRBV4-1 with TRBJ2-3; tentative D call: TRBD2 (5 bases). The ends were cut back, 4 bases at V and 5 bases at J, with 16 bases in the middle. This CDR3 comprises 15 residues. CDR1 is MGHRA and CDR2 is YSYEKL in the germline V gene. CDR3: CASSLGHGVGDTQYF. CDR3 DNA: TGCGCCAGCAGCCTTGGGCACGGGGTAGGAGATACGCAGTATTTT.

This clonotype appeared a few times. This rearrangement joins TRBV6-6 to TRBJ1-4, with no clear D. V shed 5 bases and J shed 3 bases, with 10 bases lying between them. CDR1 is MNHNY and CDR2 is SVGAGI in the germline V gene (reference sequence). This CDR3 region has 14 residues. Here the CDR3 DNA reads TGTGCCAGCAGTCGACCCGAGGCTAATGAAAAACTGTTTTTT. This translates into CASSRPEANEKLFF.

The gene calls are TRBV4-2 and TRBJ2-3; D ambiguous. The germline V gene encodes CDR1 LGHNA and CDR2 YNFKEQ. The length of the CDR3 is 14 residues. The germline V and J ends were trimmed by 3 bases and 3 bases, with 10 bases remaining between them. CDR3 in DNA: TGTGCCAGCAGCCATCCCGACGAAACAGATACGCAGTATTTT. Protein product: CASSHPDETDTQYF.

Only one count was recorded for this clonotype. The rearrangement links TRBV2 to TRBJ2-7, with 10 bases aligning to TRBD2. J gave up 7 bases and V 7 bases, and 16 bases lay outside the gene matches. The CDR3 contains 16 residues. CDR1 and CDR2 from the germline V gene are SNHLY and FYNNEI. DNA of the CDR3: TGTGCCAGCATGAGTAGCGGGGGGTATTCCTACAATGAGCAGTACTTC. The encoded protein is CASMSSGGYSYNEQYF.

A few counts support this clonotype. The chain joins TRBV29-1 to TRBJ2-7; TRBD1 matches at 7 bases. V dropped 0 bases and J dropped 3; count of bases not matched to a gene: 8. Germline V CDR1 and CDR2: SQVTM, ANQGSEA. This CDR3 is 15 amino acids long. The CDR3 DNA sequence: TGCAGCGTTGAAGACGACAGGGTCGCGGGCTACGAGCAGTACTTC. Translation: CSVEDDRVAGYEQYF.

The chain joins TRBV29-1 to TRBJ1-1; 9 bases map to TRBD1. J gave up 4 bases and V 6 bases, and 9 bases lay outside the gene matches. There are 14 residues in the CDR3. Germline CDR1 and CDR2: SQVTM and ANQGSEA. Here the CDR3 DNA reads TGCAGCGTATGGACAGGGGCCCCGAGCACTGAAGCTTTCTTT. It specifies CSVWTGAPSTEAFF.

This clonotype was recorded many times. The genes are TRBV4-1 and TRBJ2-5; the D call may be TRBD1 or TRBD2 (5 bases each). With 1 base removed from V and 2 bases from J, the gap between germline ends came to 14 bases. Germline assignment: CDR1 MGHRA and CDR2 YSYEKL. The CDR3 consists of 16 residues. This CDR3 is CASSQAPGRIQETQYF. The DNA of the CDR3 is TGCGCCAGCAGCCAAGCACCGGGACGGATTCAAGAGACCCAGTACTTC.

This clonotype was picked up a small number of times. This rearrangement joins TRBV20-1 to TRBJ2-3; 9 nucleotides line up with TRBD2. The ends lost 6 bases at V and 4 bases at J; junction bases unmatched: 8. The V gene's germline CDR1 is DFQATT and CDR2 SNEGSKA (reference sequence). The CDR3 is 14 amino acids. The CDR3 sequence is CSAQNLAGADTQYF. CDR3 DNA: TGCAGTGCCCAAAATTTAGCGGGAGCAGATACGCAGTATTTT.

In regard to this clonotype: A read error may explain this, as a much larger clone is one base away. CDR3 in DNA: TGCGCCAGCAGCCAAGTGGGAGTAGTCAGGACTGAGCAGTACTTC. Protein: CASSQVGVVRTEQYF. This chain connects TRBV4-1 to TRBJ2-5; D might be TRBD2 (5 bases). The CDR3 sequence is 15 residues long. The germline V gene encodes CDR1 MGHRA and CDR2 YSYEKL. Trimming removed 1 base from V and 11 bases from J, with 20 bases in between.

The chain recombines TRBV29-1 with TRBJ2-3, with D perhaps matching TRBD2 (7 bases). This CDR3 spans 15 amino acids. CDR1 SQVTM and CDR2 ANQGSEA come from the germline V gene. V was shortened by 4 bases and J by 3 bases, with 17 bases between the two germline ends. DNA for the CDR3: TGCAGCGTTGCCGTAGTGGGGGGGCCTACAGATACGCAGTATTTT. Its protein product is CSVAVVGGPTDTQYF.

The chain is built from TRBV28 and TRBJ1-2; 10 bases line up with TRBD1. V was pared by 6 bases and J by 2 bases, with 6 bases of the junction left unmatched. The CDR3 length is 15 residues. CDR1 MDHEN and CDR2 SYDVKM come from the germline V gene. The CDR3 DNA sequence: TGTGCCAGCAGGTCGCCGGGACAGGGGAACTATGGCTACACCTTC. Its protein product is CASRSPGQGNYGYTF.

This chain connects TRBV12-5 to TRBJ2-4; 9 bases fit TRBD2. TRBJ2-7 matches the DNA end more closely, so the J call is doubtful. This CDR3 region has 14 residues. Per germline, CDR1 LGHNT and CDR2 FRNRAP. CDR3 bases: TGTGCTAGTGGTTCTGCCGAGCGGGAGGCCGAGCAGTACTTC. Its protein product is CASGSAEREAEQYF.

This clonotype was observed a handful of times. This chain joins TRBV7-6 and TRBJ1-5; D remains unclear. This CDR3 is built from 15 residues. Germline values: CDR1 SGHVS, CDR2 FNYEAQ. Trimming cost V 5 bases and J 0 bases, with 11 bases left between them. The CDR3 here is CASSPDPYSNQPQHF. The CDR3 region has the DNA TGTGCCAGCAGCCCCGACCCCTATAGCAATCAGCCCCAGCATTTT.

The genes are TRBV5-1 and TRBJ2-1, with TRBD2 identical over 7 bases. The junction had 18 bases not matched to a gene; V was cut back by 3 bases and J by 0 bases. The CDR3 is 20 residues long. Germline values: CDR1 SGHRS, CDR2 YFSETQ. CDR3 residues: CASSWAGSGGSLSSYNEQFF. In DNA, the CDR3 is TGCGCCAGCAGCTGGGCCGGGTCGGGGGGATCCCTAAGCTCCTACAATGAGCAGTTCTTC.

The chain couples TRBV10-2 to TRBJ2-2, with unresolved D. Germline CDR1 reads WSHSY; CDR2 reads SAAADI. V gave up 2 bases and J gave up 6 bases, with 4 bases separating them. This CDR3 spans 12 amino acids. The CDR3 spells CASSETPGELFF. CDR3 bases: TGCGCCAGCAGTGAGACCCCCGGGGAGCTGTTTTTT.

This clonotype was seen just once. This chain links TRBV28 with TRBJ2-3, with unresolved D. The V end was cut by 2 bases, the J end by 6 bases, with 12 bases between. The CDR3 has 14 residues. From germline, CDR1 is MDHEN and CDR2 SYDVKM. The CDR3 loop reads CASSLSKARDTQYF. CDR3 sequence (DNA): TGTGCCAGCAGTTTAAGTAAGGCGAGGGATACGCAGTATTTT.

V is TRBV2 and J is TRBJ2-7, with 9 bases matching TRBD2. TRBJ2-5 matches the DNA end more closely, so the J call is doubtful. The CDR3 consists of 16 residues. Germline V CDR1 and CDR2: SNHLY, FYNNEI. The CDR3 sequence: CASSDGSGRWGETQYF. CDR3 bases: TGTGCCAGCAGTGATGGGAGCGGGAGGTGGGGAGAGACCCAGTACTTC.

J is TRBJ2-3 and V is TRBV7-8; D not certain. Germline CDR1 SGHVS, CDR2 FQNEAQ. The CDR3 totals 18 residues. V lost 5 bases and J 9 bases, leaving 30 bases between the germline ends. CDR3: CASSPRATAYPVSATQYF. CDR3 bases: TGTGCCAGCAGCCCACGAGCGACTGCCTACCCTGTATCCGCGACGCAGTATTTT.

This clonotype was seen more than once but under ten times. This chain connects TRBV6-1 to TRBJ1-5; D is uncertain. Trimming shortened V by 4 bases and J by 3 bases, and 10 bases separated the two germline ends. The CDR3 extends over 14 amino acids. The V gene's germline CDR1 is MNHNS and CDR2 SASEGT. The CDR3 region has the DNA TGTGCCAGCAGTGTGACTGGGAACAATCAGCCCCAGCATTTT. Its translation: CASSVTGNNQPQHF.

Points on this clonotype: This may arise from a read error, as a much more abundant clone is one base away. This rearrangement joins TRBV7-8 to TRBJ2-1; TRBD1 is a possible D gene (6 bases). This CDR3 region has 14 residues. Trimming pared 5 bases from V and 10 bases from J, leaving 18 bases between. From germline, CDR1 is SGHVS and CDR2 FQNEAQ. CDR3 bases: TGTGCCAGCAGCAAATGGGACATTTCCTACGAGCAGTTCTTC. It is translated as CASSKWDISYEQFF.

The chain has TRBV18 and TRBJ1-5; D unclear. V was trimmed by 3 bases and J by 6 bases, leaving 9 bases between them. Germline V gene sequence: CDR1 KGHSH, CDR2 LQKENI. The CDR3 extends over 13 amino acids. The CDR3 coding sequence is TGTGCCAGCTCACCCGACTGGATTCAGCCCCAGCATTTT. Its translation: CASSPDWIQPQHF.

The genes are TRBV29-1 and TRBJ2-3; the D is unclear. The V and J ends lost 6 bases and 5 bases respectively, with 9 bases between them. Germline V gene sequence: CDR1 SQVTM, CDR2 ANQGSEA. There are 11 residues in the CDR3. The CDR3 nucleotides read TGCAGCGTACTTCCAAAAGATACGCAGTATTTT. Encoded protein: CSVLPKDTQYF.

This chain connects TRBV4-1 to TRBJ1-1; no firm D call. The CDR3 is made up of 14 amino acids. Germline CDR1 is MGHRA and CDR2 is YSYEKL. The V end was cut by 0 bases, the J end by 5 bases, with 10 bases between. The CDR3 DNA follows: TGCGCCAGCAGCCAAGATCCTCCGGCAACTGAAGCTTTCTTT. Residues: CASSQDPPATEAFF.